This T cell receptor (beta chain) was identified in a study of T cells in Graves' hyperthyroidism and ophthalmopathy. Findings of the study overall: From stable hyperthyroidism, ophthalmopathy was set apart by a 13 V-J model.

Calling Graves' hyperthyroidism stable meant ophthalmopathy did not progress within 18 months. Clinical symptoms, serum thyroxine and TRAb, thyroid ultrasound and orbital computed tomography together formed the diagnostic basis. The CDR3 is made up of 13 amino acids. Germline loops: CDR1 MNHNS, CDR2 SASEGT. V lost 6 bases and J 4 bases, leaving 12 bases between the germline ends. This clonotype was counted ten times or more. As yet, its antigen is unknown. Authors of the study amplified TCR beta CDR3 regions from RNA transcripts. Primed by the HTBI set, a first-round RT-PCR was run on the TCR CDR3. MiXCR, applied by TCRdb to the multiplex PCR reads, yields one record per CDR3 protein. The table lists approximately 420,000 distinct CDR3 sequences, 15% of them singletons.

The chain uses TRBV6-1 and TRBJ1-2, with D maybe TRBD1 (5 bases). The sequenced material came from blood. This receptor was taken from a woman in her 30s with Graves' hyperthyroidism. The CDR3 reads CASSRDRAYGYTF. The CDR3 DNA sequence: TGTGCCAGCAGCCGTGACAGAGCCTATGGCTACACCTTC.